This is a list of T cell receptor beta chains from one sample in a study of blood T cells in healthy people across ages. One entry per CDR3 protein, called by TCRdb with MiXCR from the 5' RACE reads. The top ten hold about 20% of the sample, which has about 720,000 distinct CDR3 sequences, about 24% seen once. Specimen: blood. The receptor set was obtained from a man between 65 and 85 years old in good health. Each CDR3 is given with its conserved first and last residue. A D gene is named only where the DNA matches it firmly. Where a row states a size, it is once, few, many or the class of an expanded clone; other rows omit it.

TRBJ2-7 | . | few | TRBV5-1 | TGCGCCAGCAGCACCGGACCCTTTCAGAGCTCCTACGAGCAGTACTTC | CASSTGPFQSSYEQYF
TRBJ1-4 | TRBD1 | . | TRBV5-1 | TGCGCCAGCAGCGCGGAGGACAGGGGGCTCCCTAATGAAAAACTGTTTTTT | CASSAEDRGLPNEKLFF
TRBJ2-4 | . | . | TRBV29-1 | TGCAGCGTGGAGGGAGGAACCAAAAACATTCAGTACTTC | CSVEGGTKNIQYF
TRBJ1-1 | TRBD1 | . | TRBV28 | TGTGCCAGCAGTTTAGGGAGAGCAGGGGGTGATGAAGCTTTCTTT | CASSLGRAGGDEAFF
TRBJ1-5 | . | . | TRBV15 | TGTGCCACCAGCAGAGATTTGGGGGCCAATCAGCCCCAGCATTTT | CATSRDLGANQPQHF
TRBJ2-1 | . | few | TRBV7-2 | TGTGCCAGCAACCCCAACTCTTTTGAGCAGTTCTTC | CASNPNSFEQFF
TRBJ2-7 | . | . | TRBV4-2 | TGTGCCAGCAGCCAAGATCCAACTCAGCCGGGACGCTACGAGCAGTACTTC | CASSQDPTQPGRYEQYF
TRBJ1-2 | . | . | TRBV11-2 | TGTGCCAGCAGCTTAGATGGCCAGCCTTCTACCGGGGGGGGCTACACCTTC | CASSLDGQPSTGGGYTF
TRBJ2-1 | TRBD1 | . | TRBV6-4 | TGTGCCAGCAGTGACTCCTACTCGACAGGGTTCAATGAGCAGTTCTTC | CASSDSYSTGFNEQFF
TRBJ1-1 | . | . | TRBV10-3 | TGTGCCGCGGGACTTACGAACACTGAAGCTTTCTTT | CAAGLTNTEAFF
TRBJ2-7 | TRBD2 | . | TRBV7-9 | TGTGCCAGCAGCTTAATCGGGTCGCGGGGGACCTACGAGCAGTACTTC | CASSLIGSRGTYEQYF
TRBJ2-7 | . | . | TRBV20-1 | TGCAGTGCTAGTGGGCAACTGGGATCTTACGAGCAGTACTTC | CSASGQLGSYEQYF
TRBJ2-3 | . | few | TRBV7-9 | TGTGCCAGCAGCTTAGAAGATCCAGGCACAGATACGCAGTATTTT | CASSLEDPGTDTQYF
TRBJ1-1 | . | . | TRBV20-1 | TGCAGTGCCAGAGCGGCAGAGAACACTGAAGCTTTCTTT | CSARAAENTEAFF
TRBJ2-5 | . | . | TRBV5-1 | TGCGCCAGCAGCTTGGGTGCATTCCAAGAGACCCAGTACTTC | CASSLGAFQETQYF
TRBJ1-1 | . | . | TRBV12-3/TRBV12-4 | TGTGCCAGCAGTCCGCATTCGAGTCCTGAAGCTTTCTTT | CASSPHSSPEAFF